This T cell receptor (beta chain) originates from a study of T cell changes during pregnancy in multiple sclerosis. CDR1 is SGHTA and CDR2 is FQGNSA in the germline V gene. V lost 4 bases to trimming and J lost 7 bases; unmatched junction nucleotides: 4. The CDR3 spans 15 residues. The table came from immunoSEQ multiplex PCR; TCRdb's copy has only in-frame clones and leaves some out. The sample shows about 96,000 clones, 85% to 95% of them seen only once. This clone was picked up a small number of times. This receptor was taken from a female donor with multiple sclerosis, enrolled in a pregnancy study. Material: peripheral blood, obtained in the first trimester of pregnancy. This sequence joins TRBV7-2 and TRBJ2-1; 13 bases fit TRBD2. Written as DNA, the CDR3 is TGTGCCAGCAGCTCGGGACTAGCGGGACCGAATGAGCAGTTCTTC. Translated: CASSSGLAGPNEQFF.